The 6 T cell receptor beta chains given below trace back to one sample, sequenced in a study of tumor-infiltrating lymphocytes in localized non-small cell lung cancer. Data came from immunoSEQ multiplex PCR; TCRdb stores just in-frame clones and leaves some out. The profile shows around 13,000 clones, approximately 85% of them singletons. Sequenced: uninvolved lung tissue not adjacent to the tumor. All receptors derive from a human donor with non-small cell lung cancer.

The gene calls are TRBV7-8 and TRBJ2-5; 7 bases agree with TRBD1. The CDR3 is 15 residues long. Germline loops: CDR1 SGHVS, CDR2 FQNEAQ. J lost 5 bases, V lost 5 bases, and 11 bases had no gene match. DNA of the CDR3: TGTGCCAGCAGCCAGGGGACAGTGATTGGGGAGACCCAGTACTTC. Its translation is CASSQGTVIGETQYF. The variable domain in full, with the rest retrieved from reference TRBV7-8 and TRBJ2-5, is GAGVSQSPRYKVAKRGQDVALRCDPISGHVSLFWYQQALGQGPEFLTYFQNEAQLDKSGLPSDRFFAERPEGSVSTLKIQRTQQEDSAVYLCASSQGTVIGETQYFGPGTRLLVL.

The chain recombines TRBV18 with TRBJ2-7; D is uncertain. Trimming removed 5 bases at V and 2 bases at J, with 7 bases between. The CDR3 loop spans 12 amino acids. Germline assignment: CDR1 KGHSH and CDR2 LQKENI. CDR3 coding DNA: TGTGCCAGCTCATCACTAACCTACGAGCAGTACTTC. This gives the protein CASSSLTYEQYF.

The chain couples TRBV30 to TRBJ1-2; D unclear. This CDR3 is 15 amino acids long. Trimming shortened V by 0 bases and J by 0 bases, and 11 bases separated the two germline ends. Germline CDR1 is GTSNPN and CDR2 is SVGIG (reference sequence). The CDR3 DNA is TGTGCCTGGAGTGTAAGGCATGGAGCTAACTATGGCTACACCTTC. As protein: CAWSVRHGANYGYTF.

CDR3 residues: CASSPAGDGYTF. The CDR3 nucleotides are TGCGCCAGCAGCCCTGCGGGTGATGGCTACACCTTC. The chain carries TRBV5-1 and TRBJ1-2; D unclear. CDR3 length: 12 amino acids. Germline V gene sequence: CDR1 SGHRS, CDR2 YFSETQ. V was cut by 4 bases and J by 6 bases, with 10 bases left in between.

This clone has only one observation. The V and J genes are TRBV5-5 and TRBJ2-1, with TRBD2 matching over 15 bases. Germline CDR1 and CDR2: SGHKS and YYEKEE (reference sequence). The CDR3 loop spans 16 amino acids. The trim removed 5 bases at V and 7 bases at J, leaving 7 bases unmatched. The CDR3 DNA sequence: TGTGCCAGCAGACGGACTAGCGGGAGGGCGGGGAATGAGCAGTTCTTC. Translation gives CASRRTSGRAGNEQFF.

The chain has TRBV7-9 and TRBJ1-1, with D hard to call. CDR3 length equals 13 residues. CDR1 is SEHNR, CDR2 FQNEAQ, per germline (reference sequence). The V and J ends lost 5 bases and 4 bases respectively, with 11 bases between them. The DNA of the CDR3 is TGTGCCAGCAGCCCTCAGAGGACCACTGAAGCTTTCTTT. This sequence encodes CASSPQRTTEAFF.